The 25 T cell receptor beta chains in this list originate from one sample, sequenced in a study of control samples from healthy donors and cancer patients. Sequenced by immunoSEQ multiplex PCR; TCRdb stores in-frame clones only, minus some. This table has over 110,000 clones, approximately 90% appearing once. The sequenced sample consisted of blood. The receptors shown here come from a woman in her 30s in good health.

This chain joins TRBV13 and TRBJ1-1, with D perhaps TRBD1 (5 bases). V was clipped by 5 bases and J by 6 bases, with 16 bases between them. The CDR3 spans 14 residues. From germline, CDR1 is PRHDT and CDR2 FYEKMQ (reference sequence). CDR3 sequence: CASSTNGRDPEAFF. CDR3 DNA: TGTGCCAGCAGCACCAACGGTAGGGACCCTGAAGCTTTCTTT. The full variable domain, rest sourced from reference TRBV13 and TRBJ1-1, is AAGVIQSPRHLIKEKRETATLKCYPIPRHDTVYWYQQGPGQDPQFLISFYEKMQSDKGSIPDRFSAQQFSDYHSELNMSSLELGDSALYFCASSTNGRDPEAFFGQGTRLTVV.

The CDR3 DNA follows: TGTGCCAGCAGCCGTGGGGGGGGACAGTTAGGCACTGAAGCTTTCTTT. This sequence encodes CASSRGGGQLGTEAFF. The V gene is TRBV5-4, the J gene TRBJ1-1; 7 bases line up with TRBD1. V shed 4 bases, J shed 4 bases, and the junction held 13 bases outside the gene matches. Germline V CDR1 and CDR2: SGHNT, YYREEE (reference sequence). This CDR3 region has 16 residues. The entire variable domain, with the rest obtained from reference TRBV5-4 and TRBJ1-1, is as follows: ETGVTQSPTHLIKTRGQQVTLRCSSQSGHNTVSWYQQALGQGPQFIFQYYREEENGRGNFPPRFSGLQFPNYSSELNVNALELDDSALYLCASSRGGGQLGTEAFFGQGTRLTVV.

The DNA of the CDR3 is TGTGCCTGGAGTGTACAGGGGAGGGGAGGCTACAATGAGCAGTTCTTC. Its protein product is CAWSVQGRGGYNEQFF. The V gene is TRBV30, the J gene TRBJ2-1; D may match TRBD1 or TRBD2 (7 bases each). Trimming removed 0 bases at V and 3 bases at J, with 15 bases between. The CDR3 has 16 amino acids. The V gene's germline CDR1 is GTSNPN and CDR2 SVGIG (reference sequence).

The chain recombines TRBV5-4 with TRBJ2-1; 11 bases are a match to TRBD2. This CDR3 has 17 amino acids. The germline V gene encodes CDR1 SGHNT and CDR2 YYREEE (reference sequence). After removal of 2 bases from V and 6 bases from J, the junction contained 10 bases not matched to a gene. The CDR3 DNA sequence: TGTGCCAGCAGCTTCCCCCGGGGGCTAGCGGGAGGCAATGAGCAGTTCTTC. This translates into CASSFPRGLAGGNEQFF. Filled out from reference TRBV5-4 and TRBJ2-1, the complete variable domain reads ETGVTQSPTHLIKTRGQQVTLRCSSQSGHNTVSWYQQALGQGPQFIFQYYREEENGRGNFPPRFSGLQFPNYSSELNVNALELDDSALYLCASSFPRGLAGGNEQFFGPGTRLTVL.

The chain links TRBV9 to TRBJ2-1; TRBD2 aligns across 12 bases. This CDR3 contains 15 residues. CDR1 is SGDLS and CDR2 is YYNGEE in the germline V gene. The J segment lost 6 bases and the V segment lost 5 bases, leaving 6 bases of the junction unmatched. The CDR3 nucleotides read TGTGCCAGCAGTTTGACTAGCGGGAGATCCAATGAGCAGTTCTTC. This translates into CASSLTSGRSNEQFF.

This CDR3 reads CSVGVGGAADTQYF. CDR3 DNA: TGCAGCGTTGGAGTAGGGGGCGCGGCAGATACGCAGTATTTT. The chain carries TRBV29-1 and TRBJ2-3; 7 bases are a match to TRBD1. The CDR3 contains 14 residues. Germline CDR1 SQVTM, CDR2 ANQGSEA. The J segment lost 4 bases and the V segment lost 4 bases, leaving 8 bases of the junction unmatched.

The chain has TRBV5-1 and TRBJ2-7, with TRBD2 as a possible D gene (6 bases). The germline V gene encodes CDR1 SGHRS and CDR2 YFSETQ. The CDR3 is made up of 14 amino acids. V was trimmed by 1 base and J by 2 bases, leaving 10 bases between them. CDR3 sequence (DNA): TGCGCCAGCAGCTTGTTAGGCGGGGCCTACGAGCAGTACTTC. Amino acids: CASSLLGGAYEQYF.

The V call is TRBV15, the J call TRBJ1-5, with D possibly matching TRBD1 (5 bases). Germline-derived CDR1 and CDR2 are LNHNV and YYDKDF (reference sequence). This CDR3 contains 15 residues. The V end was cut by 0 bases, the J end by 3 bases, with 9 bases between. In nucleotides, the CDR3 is TGTGCCACCAGCAGAGATTTGGGGGACAATCAGCCCCAGCATTTT. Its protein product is CATSRDLGDNQPQHF.

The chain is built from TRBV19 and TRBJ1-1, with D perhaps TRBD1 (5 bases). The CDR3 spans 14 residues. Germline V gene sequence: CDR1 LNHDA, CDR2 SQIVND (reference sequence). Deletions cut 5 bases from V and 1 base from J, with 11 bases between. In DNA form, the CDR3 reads TGTGCCAGTAGTCTGGCGACAGCGAACACTGAAGCTTTCTTT. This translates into CASSLATANTEAFF.

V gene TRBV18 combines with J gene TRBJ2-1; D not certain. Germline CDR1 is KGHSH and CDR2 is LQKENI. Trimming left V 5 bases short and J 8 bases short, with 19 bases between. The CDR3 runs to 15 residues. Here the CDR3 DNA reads TGTGCCAGCTCAGATTCGCTAAGTTTACGAGATGAGCAGTTCTTC. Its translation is CASSDSLSLRDEQFF. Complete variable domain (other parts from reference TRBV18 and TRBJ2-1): NAGVMQNPRHLVRRRGQEARLRCSPMKGHSHVYWYRQLPEEGLKFMVYLQKENIIDESGMPKERFSAEFPKEGPSILRIQQVVRGDSAAYFCASSDSLSLRDEQFFGPGTRLTVL.

The CDR3 loop is CASSLWEKADTQYF. CDR3 coding DNA: TGTGCCAGCAGCTTATGGGAGAAGGCCGATACGCAGTATTTT. The rearrangement links TRBV5-6 to TRBJ2-3; TRBD2 is a possible D gene (5 bases). Trimming cost V 2 bases and J 6 bases, with 13 bases left between them. Germline CDR1 reads SGHDT; CDR2 reads YYEEEE. The CDR3 runs to 14 residues.

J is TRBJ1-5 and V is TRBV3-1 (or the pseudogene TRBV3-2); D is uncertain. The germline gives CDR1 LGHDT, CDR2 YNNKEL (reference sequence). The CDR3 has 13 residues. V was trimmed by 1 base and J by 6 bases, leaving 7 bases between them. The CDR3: CASSQVPRQPQHF. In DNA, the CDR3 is TGTGCCAGCAGCCAAGTTCCCCGTCAGCCCCAGCATTTT.

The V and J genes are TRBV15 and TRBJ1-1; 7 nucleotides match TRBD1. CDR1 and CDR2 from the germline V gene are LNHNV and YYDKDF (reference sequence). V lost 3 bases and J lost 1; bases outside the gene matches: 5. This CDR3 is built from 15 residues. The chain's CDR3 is CATSRVQGGNTEAFF. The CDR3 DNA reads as TGTGCCACCAGCAGGGTTCAGGGGGGGAACACTGAAGCTTTCTTT.

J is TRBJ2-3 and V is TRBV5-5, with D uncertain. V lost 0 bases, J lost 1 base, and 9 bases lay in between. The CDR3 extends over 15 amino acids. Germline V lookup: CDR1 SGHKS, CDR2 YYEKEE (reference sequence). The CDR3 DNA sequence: TGTGCCAGCAGCTTGGGCGGTCGGGGCACAGATACGCAGTATTTT. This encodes CASSLGGRGTDTQYF.

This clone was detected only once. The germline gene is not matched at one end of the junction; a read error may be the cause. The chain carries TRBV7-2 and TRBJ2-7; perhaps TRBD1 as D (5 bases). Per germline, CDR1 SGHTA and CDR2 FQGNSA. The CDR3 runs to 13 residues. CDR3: CASSLAFRPGKSF. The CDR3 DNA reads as TGTGCCAGCAGCTTAGCTTTCCGGCCAGGGAAGTCCTTC.

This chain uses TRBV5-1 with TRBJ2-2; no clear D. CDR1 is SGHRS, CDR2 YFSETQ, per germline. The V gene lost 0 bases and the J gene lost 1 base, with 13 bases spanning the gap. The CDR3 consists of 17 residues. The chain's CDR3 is CASSLEGGSLNTGELFF. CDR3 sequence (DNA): TGCGCCAGCAGCTTGGAAGGCGGCAGCTTGAACACCGGGGAGCTGTTTTTT.

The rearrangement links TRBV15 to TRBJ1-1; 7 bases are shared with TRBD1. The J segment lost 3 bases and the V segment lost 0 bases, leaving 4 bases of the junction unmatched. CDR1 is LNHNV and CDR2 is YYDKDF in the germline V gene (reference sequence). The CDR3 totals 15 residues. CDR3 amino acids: CATSRDVGGHTEAFF. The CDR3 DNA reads TGTGCCACCAGCAGAGACGTAGGGGGCCACACTGAAGCTTTCTTT.

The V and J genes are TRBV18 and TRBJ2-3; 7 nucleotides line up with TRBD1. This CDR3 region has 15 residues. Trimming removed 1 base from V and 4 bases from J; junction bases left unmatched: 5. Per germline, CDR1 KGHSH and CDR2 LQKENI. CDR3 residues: CASSPRKTGADTQYF. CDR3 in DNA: TGTGCCAGCTCACCACGAAAAACAGGGGCAGATACGCAGTATTTT.

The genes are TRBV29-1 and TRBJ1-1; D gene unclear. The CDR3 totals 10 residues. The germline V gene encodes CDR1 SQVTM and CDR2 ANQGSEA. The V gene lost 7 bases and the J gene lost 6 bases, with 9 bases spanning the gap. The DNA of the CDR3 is TGCAGCGCCCGCGTATCTGAAGCTTTCTTT. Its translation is CSARVSEAFF. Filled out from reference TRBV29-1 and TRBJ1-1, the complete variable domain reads SAVISQKPSRDICQRGTSLTIQCQVDSQVTMMFWYRQQPGQSLTLIATANQGSEATYESGFVIDKFPISRPNLTFSTLTVSNMSPEDSSIYLCSARVSEAFFGQGTRLTVV.

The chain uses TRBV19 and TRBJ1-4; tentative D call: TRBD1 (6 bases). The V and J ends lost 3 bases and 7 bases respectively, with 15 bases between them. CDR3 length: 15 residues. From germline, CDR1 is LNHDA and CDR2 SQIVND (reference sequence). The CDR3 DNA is TGTGCCAGTAGTATGGGGTTCGGGGGCGGTGAAAAACTGTTTTTT. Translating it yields CASSMGFGGGEKLFF.

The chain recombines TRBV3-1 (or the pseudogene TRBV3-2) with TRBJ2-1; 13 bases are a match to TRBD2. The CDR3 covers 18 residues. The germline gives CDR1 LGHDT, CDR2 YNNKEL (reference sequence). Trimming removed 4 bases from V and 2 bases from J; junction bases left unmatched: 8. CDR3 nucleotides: TGTGCCAGCAGCCCCGGACTAGCGGGGGCCCAGACCTACAATGAGCAGTTCTTC. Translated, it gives CASSPGLAGAQTYNEQFF.

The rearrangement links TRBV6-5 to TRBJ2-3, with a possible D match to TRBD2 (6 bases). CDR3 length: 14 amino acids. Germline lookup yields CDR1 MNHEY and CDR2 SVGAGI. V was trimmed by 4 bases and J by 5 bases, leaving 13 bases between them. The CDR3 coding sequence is TGTGCCAGCAGTTTGTTACTGGGGGGAGATACGCAGTATTTT. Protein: CASSLLLGGDTQYF.

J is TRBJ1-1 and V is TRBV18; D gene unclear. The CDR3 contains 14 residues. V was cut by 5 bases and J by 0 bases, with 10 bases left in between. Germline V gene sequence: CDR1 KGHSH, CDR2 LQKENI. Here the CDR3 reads CASSVGGLNTEAFF. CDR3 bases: TGTGCCAGCTCAGTAGGCGGCCTGAACACTGAAGCTTTCTTT. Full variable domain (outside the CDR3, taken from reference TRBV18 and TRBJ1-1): NAGVMQNPRHLVRRRGQEARLRCSPMKGHSHVYWYRQLPEEGLKFMVYLQKENIIDESGMPKERFSAEFPKEGPSILRIQQVVRGDSAAYFCASSVGGLNTEAFFGQGTRLTVV.

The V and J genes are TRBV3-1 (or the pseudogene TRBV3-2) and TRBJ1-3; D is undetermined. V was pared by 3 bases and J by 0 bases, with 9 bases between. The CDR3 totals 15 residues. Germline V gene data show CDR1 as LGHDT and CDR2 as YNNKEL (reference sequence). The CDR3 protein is CASSQGAISGNTIYF. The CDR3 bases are TGTGCCAGCAGCCAGGGAGCGATCTCTGGAAACACCATATATTTT.

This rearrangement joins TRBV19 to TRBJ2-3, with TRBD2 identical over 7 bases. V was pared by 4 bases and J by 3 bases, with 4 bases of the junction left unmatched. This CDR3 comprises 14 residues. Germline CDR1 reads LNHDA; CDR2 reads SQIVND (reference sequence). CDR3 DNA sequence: TGTGCCAGTAGTAGCCAGGGAGGGACAGATACGCAGTATTTT. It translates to CASSSQGGTDTQYF.